Given below is one TCR beta chain in context. Only in-frame clones appear in the TCRdb table, and some are missing; sequencing was by immunoSEQ multiplex PCR. The sample has 25,000 to 30,000 clones, about nine tenths seen once. Trimming cost V 3 bases and J 6 bases, with 19 bases left between them. Germline V gene data show CDR1 as SGHKS and CDR2 as YYEKEE (reference sequence). The CDR3 is 15 residues long. This sample is drawn from a study of T cell changes during pregnancy in multiple sclerosis. V usage is TRBV5-5 and J usage is TRBJ2-7, with D maybe TRBD2 (6 bases). The sequence came from a female donor in good health, enrolled as a control in a pregnancy study. The material was CD4+ T cells from peripheral blood mononuclear cells, obtained in the first trimester of pregnancy. DNA of the CDR3: TGTGCCAGCAGCTCGGTAATTGGCGGGGCCGGCGAGCAGTACTTC. Its translation is CASSSVIGGAGEQYF.